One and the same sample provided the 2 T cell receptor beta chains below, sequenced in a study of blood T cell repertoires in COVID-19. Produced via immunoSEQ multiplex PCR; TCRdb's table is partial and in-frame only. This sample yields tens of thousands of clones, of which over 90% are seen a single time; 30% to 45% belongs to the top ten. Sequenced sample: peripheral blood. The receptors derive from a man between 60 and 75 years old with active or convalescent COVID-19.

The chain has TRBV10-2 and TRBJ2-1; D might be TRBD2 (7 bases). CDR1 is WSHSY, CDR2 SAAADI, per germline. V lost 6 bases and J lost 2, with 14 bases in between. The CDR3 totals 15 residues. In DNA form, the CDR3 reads TGCGCCAGCAGCCGGGGGGCCGCGGCCTACAATGAGCAGTTCTTC. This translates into CASSRGAAAYNEQFF.

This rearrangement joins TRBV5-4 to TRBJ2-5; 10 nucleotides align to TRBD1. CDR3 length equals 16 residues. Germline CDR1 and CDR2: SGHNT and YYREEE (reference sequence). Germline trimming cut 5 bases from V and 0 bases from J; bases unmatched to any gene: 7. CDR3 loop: CASRTGTGDYQETQYF. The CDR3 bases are TGTGCCAGCAGAACCGGGACAGGGGACTACCAAGAGACCCAGTACTTC.